This section outlines one T cell receptor (beta chain) sequence together with its context. Its antigen has not been determined. Base qualities were left out, and no much larger clone turns up one base away. The CDR3 goes from the cysteine to the phenylalanine over 13 residues. Only CDR3 DNA is held: 39 bases, read in frame from base 1. CDR1 and CDR2, looked up from the germline V gene, are SGHVS and FQNEAQ. Trimming removed 5 bases from V and 11 bases from J; the gene matches leave 10 bases unexplained. The source of the sample is a study of cytomegalovirus exposure and HLA in healthy donors (dated by TCRdb to about 2017). Context from the whole study: An earlier analysis of several hundred of the donors reported approximately 300 Gb of sequence data and around 120 million unique TCR beta sequences from about 180 million T cells. Typing coverage varied by locus: roughly 629-640 donors for A, B, C, DRB1 and DQB1; some 520 for DQA1; over 600 for DPA1; 400 to 480 for DPB1. The later analysis used no new phenotypic data to find candidate immune exposures, relying instead on TCR beta sequences and their occurrence across donors. A later genetic analysis took genome-wide SNP genotypes for about three fifths of the 666 donors and used that subset as a discovery cohort. Besides the first cohort of around 670 subjects, a separate validation cohort made up of 120 different subjects was used. Four or five DR-DQ haplotypes were handled as single units for association and clustering because linkage in the cohort was strong. All discovery cohort repertoires had been generated on a single sequencing platform. Donor age, sex, ethnicity and CMV serostatus were compiled together with the repertoire data. The study aimed to test whether cataloging public T cell receptors could reveal signatures of past pathogen exposure. An earlier analysis of about 620 of the donors applied high-throughput TCR beta sequencing to assess whether each TCR beta V gene segment acted as functional or pseudogenic. High-throughput TCR immunosequencing, statistical association of individual TCRs with disease status, and machine learning were combined to predict cytomegalovirus infection status. Among the roughly 400 genotyped donors, around 81% belonged to the genetic ancestry cluster associated with self-reported Caucasian donors. An early release that covered roughly 600 HLA-typed donors contained approximately 300 gigabases of sequencing data and tens of millions of unique TCR sequences. HLA typing covered class I and class II loci at four-digit resolution. To study patterns of TCR occurrence, a later analysis re-analyzed previously published TCR beta repertoires from 600 to 750 donors and added high-resolution HLA genotyping. Using immunosequencing, the study profiled T cell repertoires from 500 to 800 subjects and related those repertoires to cytomegalovirus serostatus. Among 300 to 500 genotyped donors of the cohort, an average of around 250,000 unique TCR beta nucleotide sequences was sequenced per donor, of which about 18% were non-productive.

The cohort consisted of 600 to 700 healthy bone marrow donors. Cohort members were all nominally healthy when sampled, although unrecorded immune exposures were likely present. The donor tested CMV seronegative and was one of the 352 seronegative cohort members. Each donor provided a peripheral blood sample, and peripheral blood mononuclear cells were used for TCR beta sequencing. Genomic DNA extraction from the blood cell samples was performed with the Qiagen DNeasy Blood Extraction Kit. Libraries were built with the immunoSEQ multiplex PCR assay. For the multiplex PCR, a mixture combining 60 forward primers for TCR Vbeta segments and 13 reverse primers for TCR Jbeta segments was used. Amplification of the CDR3 region of rearranged TCR beta genes was performed with a multiplex PCR assay on genomic DNA. Amplified TCR beta libraries were sequenced as 87-base-pair reads on the Illumina HiSeq System. In the original analysis: Across the 670 or so repertoires, a later analysis counted approximately 75 million unique TCR beta chains, roughly 11 million of which were shared by at least two donors. To remove PCR and sequencing errors, raw reads were error-corrected and collapsed into unique sequences using a nearest-neighbor algorithm that merged closely related sequences. To assign V, D and J gene segments, CDR3 sequences were aligned to IMGT reference sequences. For a sequence to be retained, a match of at least six nucleotides to both a V gene segment and a J gene segment was required. Rearrangements were classified as productive when the CDR3 lacked stop codons and remained in frame with V and J, and all other rearrangements were classified as non-productive. CDR3 was defined according to IMGT convention as the region running from the second conserved V-encoded cysteine to the conserved J-encoded phenylalanine. The earlier analysis of 587 of the donors excluded sequences that lacked an unambiguous match to a single V gene segment. An earlier analysis of some 610 of the donors called V segments functional above 56.7% productive rearrangements and segregating when the between-donor standard deviation exceeded 5%. To diagnose cytomegalovirus status from the catalog of TCR beta chain sequences, a statistical classification framework was built. A later analysis assigned V and J genes by comparing TCR nucleotide sequences with IMGT/GENE-DB human TR gene sequences. A later analysis assigned CDR3 sequences and most-parsimonious VDJ recombination scenarios with the TCRdist pipeline. In a later analysis, each TCR beta chain was defined by its CDR3 amino acid sequence together with its V-gene family, and reads lacking a unique V-gene family were excluded. In a later analysis, 450 to 600 highly shared, low-generation-probability nucleotide sequences were removed to address suspected cross-contamination and a sequencing artifact. In a later analysis, a clonal expansion index was calculated for each public chain from normalized within-repertoire ranks of inferred template counts. In a later analysis, generation probabilities were computed with a VDJ recombination model fitted to out-of-frame rearrangements, and the resulting probabilities were checked against IGoR. In a later analysis, TCR-TCR, TCR-HLA and TCR-CMV co-occurrence was scored with hypergeometric tests, and a repertoire-size bias correction was applied to TCR pairs. False discovery rates were estimated in a later analysis by permuting HLA or CMV assignments 20 times. A later analysis grouped co-occurring TCRs with DBSCAN, adding TCRdist sequence similarity when clustering within HLA-allele-positive subsets. Co-occurrence clustering excluded repertoires with fewer than 30,000 or more than 120,000 public chains, plus five with anomalous nucleotide sharing. TCRdb provides this immuneACCESS table in a form limited to in-frame rearrangements. Some clones are lacking; in checked studies, under half of them reflect an unresolved V gene, and why the rest are absent is not known. V, J and clone size were drawn from that table, and D and trimming were deduced from the DNA. The sample records 100,000 to 150,000 clones, roughly three quarters of which are singletons. The ten largest clones represent approximately 1.8% of the sample.

Beyond this particular receptor, the publication reports: The study listed approximately 160 TCR beta chains as associated with cytomegalovirus. Correlated functional status among segregating V segments might reflect linkage disequilibrium, but an unknown experimental factor could not be ruled out. Because the 87-base-pair reads could not distinguish some IMGT-functional V segments, including TRBV6-2 and TRBV6-3, those segments were excluded. Most TCR sequences were observed very rarely across donors, whereas some public TCRs were present in many individuals. Sequencing depth was assumed to be roughly uniform across donors in the presence/absence analyses, though that assumption may not hold. Three of the identified cytomegalovirus-associated TCR beta chains were confirmed in vitro to be specific for cytomegalovirus antigens. In an earlier analysis of a few hundred of the donors, most TCR beta V segments were observed in productive rearrangements about 90% or about 30% of the time, broadly matching IMGT annotations. The earlier analysis of around 600 of the donors excluded roughly 17 rarely observed V segments, including chromosome 9 orphons, because counts were too low. For the cohort, immune exposure information was limited to CMV serostatus. A cluster of highly shared sequence variants was judged likely to be a technical artifact of the sequencing pipeline. In a later analysis, HLA-associated TCR beta chains were found to be more clonally expanded and to have lower generation probabilities than equally common non-associated chains. A later analysis found that most CMV-associated TCR beta chains appeared HLA-restricted, with HLA associations seemingly driven largely by CMV exposure. Because some donors lacked HLA typing at each locus, the association tests relied only on the typed subset. According to the authors, the approach could potentially be generalized to other disease states and immunological phenotypes. A further reported finding was that TCR beta sequences accurately predicted the HLA-A and HLA-B alleles for most subjects in the first cohort. According to a later genetic analysis, donors in an Asian-associated ancestry cluster had fewer N-insertions in productive TCRs than the approximately 650-donor mean. According to a later analysis, TCR association rates differed among HLA loci, with DRB1 alleles showing the most associated TCRs and HLA-C alleles showing the fewest. In this cohort, only TCR beta chains were sequenced, and detectable features were limited by the absence of alpha or paired-chain data. In a later analysis, several top co-occurrence clusters were reported to appear linked to parvovirus B19, influenza, CMV and Epstein-Barr virus. Strong co-occurrence of HLA alleles, especially DR and DQ, made assigning TCR associations to individual alleles difficult. A later analysis associated 16,951 TCR beta sequences with specific HLA alleles at a false discovery rate of 0.05. In both the original and validation cohorts, the classifier was reported to diagnose cytomegalovirus status with high specificity and sensitivity. In a later genetic analysis, a missense DCLRE1C variant was associated with V-gene and J-gene trimming of TCR beta chains, and the association was replicated in an independent cohort.

This chain joins TRBV7-8 to TRBJ2-3; 7 bases in the junction line up with TRBD1. The source is a woman aged 40 to 49 in good health and CMV-seronegative. The sequenced material came from PBMCs. The sequenced DNA is TGTGCCAGCAGCCCGCTACAGGGGTGGGGGCAGTATTTT. This translates into CASSPLQGWGQYF.